This T cell receptor beta chain comes out of a study of blood T cell repertoires in COVID-19. Whole-study context: Samples representing acute and convalescent COVID-19 were sourced from the United States, Italy and Spain. PBMCs, B-cell-depleted T cells, or T cells provided the cDNA or gDNA that made up the material.

CDR1 is MNHNS, CDR2 SASEGT, per germline. Trimming pared 2 bases from V and 3 bases from J, leaving 10 bases between. This CDR3 is 14 amino acids long. Authors' analysis steps: Estimated nucleated cell counts came from reference gene primer amplification. This table comes from immunoSEQ multiplex PCR, and its TCRdb copy is limited to in-frame clones, with some not included. Clone size and the V and J calls come from that table; the DNA yielded D and trimming. The table lists some 100,000 clones, roughly 92% of them singletons, with more than 5% in the top ten. The receptor was isolated from a man between 65 and 85 years old with acute or convalescent COVID-19. The sample was peripheral blood. The V and J genes are TRBV6-1 and TRBJ1-2; D remains unclear. The CDR3 here is CASSEFHSYYGYTF. CDR3 coding DNA: TGTGCCAGCAGTGAATTCCACAGTTACTATGGCTACACCTTC.